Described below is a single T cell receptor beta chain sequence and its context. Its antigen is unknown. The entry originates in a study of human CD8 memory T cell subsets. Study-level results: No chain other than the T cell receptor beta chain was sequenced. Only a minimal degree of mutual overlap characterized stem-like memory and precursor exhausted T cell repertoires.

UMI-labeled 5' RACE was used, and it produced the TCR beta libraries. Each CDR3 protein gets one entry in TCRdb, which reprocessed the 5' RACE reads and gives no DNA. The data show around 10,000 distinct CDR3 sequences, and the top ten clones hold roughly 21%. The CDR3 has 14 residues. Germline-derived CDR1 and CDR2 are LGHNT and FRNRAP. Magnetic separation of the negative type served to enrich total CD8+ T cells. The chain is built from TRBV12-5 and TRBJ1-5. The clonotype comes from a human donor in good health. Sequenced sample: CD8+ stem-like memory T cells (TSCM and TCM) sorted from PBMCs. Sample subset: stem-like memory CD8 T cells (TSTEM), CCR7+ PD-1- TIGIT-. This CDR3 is CASGFGSHNQPQHF.